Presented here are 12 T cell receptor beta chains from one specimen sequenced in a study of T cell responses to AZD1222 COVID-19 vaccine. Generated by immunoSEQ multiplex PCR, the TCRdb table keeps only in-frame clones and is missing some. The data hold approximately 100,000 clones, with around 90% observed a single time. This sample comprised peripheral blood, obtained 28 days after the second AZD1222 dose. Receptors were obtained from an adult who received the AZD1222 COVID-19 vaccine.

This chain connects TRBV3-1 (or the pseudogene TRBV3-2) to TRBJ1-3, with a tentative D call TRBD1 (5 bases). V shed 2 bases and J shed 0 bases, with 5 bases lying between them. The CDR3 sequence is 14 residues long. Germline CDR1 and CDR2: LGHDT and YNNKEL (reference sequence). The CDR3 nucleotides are TGTGCCAGCAGCCAAAGGGGCTCTGGAAACACCATATATTTT. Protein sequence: CASSQRGSGNTIYF.

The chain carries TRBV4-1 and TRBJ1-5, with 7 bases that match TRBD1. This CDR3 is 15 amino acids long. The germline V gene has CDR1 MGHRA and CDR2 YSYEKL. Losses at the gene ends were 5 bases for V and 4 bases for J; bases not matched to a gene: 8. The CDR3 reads CASSARQGTNQPQHF. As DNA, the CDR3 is TGCGCCAGCAGCGCCCGACAGGGAACTAATCAGCCCCAGCATTTT.

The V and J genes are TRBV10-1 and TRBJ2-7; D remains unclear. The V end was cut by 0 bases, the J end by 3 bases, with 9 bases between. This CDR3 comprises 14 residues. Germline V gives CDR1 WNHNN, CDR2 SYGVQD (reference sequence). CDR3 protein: CASSESYRNYEQYF. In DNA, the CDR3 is TGCGCCAGCAGTGAGTCGTACAGAAACTACGAGCAGTACTTC.

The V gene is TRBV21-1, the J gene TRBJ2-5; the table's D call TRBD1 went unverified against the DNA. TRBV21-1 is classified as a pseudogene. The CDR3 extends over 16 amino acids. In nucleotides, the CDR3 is TGTGCCAGGGTACATCCGGCGACACCGTACCAAGAGACCCAGTACTTC. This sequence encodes CARVHPATPYQETQYF.

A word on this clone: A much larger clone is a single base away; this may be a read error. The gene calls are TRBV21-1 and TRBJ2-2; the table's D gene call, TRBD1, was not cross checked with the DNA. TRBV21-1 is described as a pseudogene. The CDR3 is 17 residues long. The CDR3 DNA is TGTGCCAGCAGCAAAGGCAGACAGGACGGGCACACCGGGGAGCTGTTTTTT. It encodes CASSKGRQDGHTGELFF.

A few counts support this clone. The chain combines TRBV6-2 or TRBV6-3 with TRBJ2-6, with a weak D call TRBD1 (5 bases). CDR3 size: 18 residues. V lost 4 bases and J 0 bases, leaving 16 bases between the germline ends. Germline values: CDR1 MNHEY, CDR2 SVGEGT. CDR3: CASSSVLQGDSGANVLTF. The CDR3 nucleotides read TGTGCCAGCAGTTCTGTACTCCAGGGCGACTCTGGGGCCAACGTCCTGACTTTC.

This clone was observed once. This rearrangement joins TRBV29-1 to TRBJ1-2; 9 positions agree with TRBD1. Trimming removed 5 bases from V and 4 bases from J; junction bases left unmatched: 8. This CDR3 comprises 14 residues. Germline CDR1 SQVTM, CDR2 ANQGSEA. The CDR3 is CSVSPGQGTYGYTF. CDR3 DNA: TGCAGCGTTTCCCCCGGACAGGGGACCTATGGCTACACCTTC.

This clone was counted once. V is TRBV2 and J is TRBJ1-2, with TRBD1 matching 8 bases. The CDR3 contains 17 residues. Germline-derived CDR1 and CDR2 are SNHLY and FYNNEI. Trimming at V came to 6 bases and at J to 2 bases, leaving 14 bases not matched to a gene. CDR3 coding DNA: TGTGCCAGCAGCGAGGGACTCGGAAGACAGGGGAACTATGGCTACACCTTC. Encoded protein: CASSEGLGRQGNYGYTF.

CDR3 nucleotide sequence: TGTGCCAGCAGTTTATCCTGGGGACAGGGGGGAGGTCAGCCCCAGCATTTT. Translating it yields CASSLSWGQGGGQPQHF. This sequence joins TRBV27 and TRBJ1-5; 11 nucleotides agree with TRBD1. CDR1 and CDR2 from the germline V gene are MNHEY and SMNVEV (reference sequence). This CDR3 has 17 residues. V was pared by 0 bases and J by 6 bases, with 7 bases of the junction left unmatched.

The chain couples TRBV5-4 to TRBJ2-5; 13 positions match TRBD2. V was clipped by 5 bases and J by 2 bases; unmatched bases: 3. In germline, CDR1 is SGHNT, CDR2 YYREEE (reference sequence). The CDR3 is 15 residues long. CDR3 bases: TGTGCCAGCAGTAAGGGACTAGCGGGGCAAGAGACCCAGTACTTC. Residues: CASSKGLAGQETQYF.

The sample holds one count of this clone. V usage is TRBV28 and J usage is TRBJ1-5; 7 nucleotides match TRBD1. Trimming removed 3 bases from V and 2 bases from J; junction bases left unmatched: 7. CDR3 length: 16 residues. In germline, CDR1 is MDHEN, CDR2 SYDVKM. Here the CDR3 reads CASSFPPDRGNQPQHF. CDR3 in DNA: TGTGCCAGCAGTTTCCCCCCAGACAGGGGCAATCAGCCCCAGCATTTT. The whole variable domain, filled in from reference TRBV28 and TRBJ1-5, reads DVKVTQSSRYLVKRTGEKVFLECVQDMDHENMFWYRQDPGLGLRLIYFSYDVKMKEKGDIPEGYSVSREKKERFSLILESASTNQTSMYLCASSFPPDRGNQPQHFGDGTRLSIL.

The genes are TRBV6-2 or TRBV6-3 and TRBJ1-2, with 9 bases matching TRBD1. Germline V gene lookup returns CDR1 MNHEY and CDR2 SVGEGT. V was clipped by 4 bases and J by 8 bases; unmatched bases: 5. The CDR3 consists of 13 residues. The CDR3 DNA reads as TGTGCCAGCAGTTGGGGGACAGGGAGCGGCTACACCTTC. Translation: CASSWGTGSGYTF.